These 11 T cell receptor beta chains share one sample of origin, sequenced in a study of a mutant IDH1 vaccine in newly diagnosed glioma. Generated by immunoSEQ multiplex PCR, the TCRdb table keeps only in-frame clones and is missing some. Found here are over 55,000 clones, roughly 76% of them singletons; the top ten hold less than 7%. These receptors have no known antigen. Time point in this sample: week 35, safety follow-up. A single vaccine dose contained 300 ug of mutant IDH1 20-mer peptide, and topical imiquimod was used with it. This specimen was PBMCs, taken from a glioma patient whose treatment included an IDH1 peptide vaccine. Every receptor here comes from a man aged 35 to 55 with glioma.

The rearrangement uses TRBV5-4 and TRBJ2-7; D possibly corresponds to TRBD2 (6 bases). The V and J ends lost 3 bases and 6 bases respectively, with 13 bases between them. Germline CDR1 and CDR2: SGHNT and YYREEE (reference sequence). The CDR3 extends over 13 amino acids. The CDR3 is CASSSPGGFEQYF. CDR3 nucleotide sequence: TGTGCCAGCAGCTCCCCCGGAGGGTTCGAGCAGTACTTC.

This chain joins TRBV27 and TRBJ2-3, with 8 bases matching TRBD2. The trim removed 8 bases at V and 4 bases at J, leaving 11 bases unmatched. Germline loops: CDR1 MNHEY, CDR2 SMNVEV (reference sequence). The CDR3 runs 15 residues. For the CDR3, the DNA is TGTGCCAGCGGGAACGGGGGGGGCCCCCCAGATACGCAGTATTTT. Translating gives CASGNGGGPPDTQYF.

This clone was detected only a few times. The chain combines TRBV29-1 with TRBJ2-5; D might be TRBD1 or TRBD2, each matching 6 bases. CDR3 length equals 14 residues. V lost 6 bases and J 7 bases, leaving 21 bases between the germline ends. The germline gives CDR1 SQVTM, CDR2 ANQGSEA. The CDR3 sequence is CSVGEDSSSRTQYF. For the CDR3, the DNA is TGCAGCGTGGGGGAGGACAGCTCCTCTAGGACCCAGTACTTC.

This CDR3 is CASSVGDKSSYEQYF. CDR3 nucleotide sequence: TGTGCCAGCAGCGTAGGCGACAAAAGCTCGTACGAGCAGTACTTC. This rearrangement joins TRBV7-8 to TRBJ2-7; D unclear. This CDR3 region has 15 residues. Between the trimmed V and J ends, which lost 5 bases and 4 bases, there was a span of 18 bases. From germline, CDR1 is SGHVS and CDR2 FQNEAQ.

This chain connects TRBV7-3 to TRBJ2-7; D ambiguous. The germline V and J ends were trimmed by 4 bases and 13 bases, with 11 bases remaining between them. The CDR3 length is 10 residues. Germline loops: CDR1 SGHTA, CDR2 FQGTGA. The CDR3 nucleotides read TGTGCCAGCAGCTCGCCCCGGAGATACTTC. Protein: CASSSPRRYF.

This chain uses TRBV5-6 with TRBJ1-6; D is unclear. CDR1 and CDR2 from the germline V gene are SGHDT and YYEEEE. This CDR3 has 14 residues. Trimming cost V 0 bases and J 11 bases, with 12 bases left between them. The DNA of the CDR3 is TGTGCCAGCAGCTTGGTCGGCTTTGAGACACCCCTCCACTTT. This translates into CASSLVGFETPLHF.

The CDR3 DNA sequence: TGTGCCAGCAGCCTGCCAGGGGGGCGGCAGCCCCAGCATTTT. The encoded protein is CASSLPGGRQPQHF. This chain joins TRBV7-8 and TRBJ1-5; 7 bases are shared with TRBD1. V was pared by 5 bases and J by 7 bases, with 8 bases of the junction left unmatched. Germline CDR1 reads SGHVS; CDR2 reads FQNEAQ. The CDR3 runs to 14 residues.

This clone was seen only once. Written as DNA, the CDR3 is TGTGCCAGCAGCCCCGGACCCCGGGGGCGGGGAACAGATACGCAGTATTTT. It specifies CASSPGPRGRGTDTQYF. This sequence joins TRBV7-8 and TRBJ2-3; D possibly uses TRBD1 or TRBD2 (6 bases each). V lost 5 bases to trimming and J lost 3 bases, with 21 bases between them. This CDR3 is built from 17 residues. Looked up from germline, CDR1 is SGHVS and CDR2 is FQNEAQ.

V usage is TRBV5-4 and J usage is TRBJ2-7; D not certain. This CDR3 has 12 amino acids. Trimming left V 3 bases short and J 3 bases short, with 7 bases between. Germline V gene data show CDR1 as SGHNT and CDR2 as YYREEE (reference sequence). The CDR3 is CASSSDGYEQYF. CDR3 nucleotide sequence: TGTGCCAGCAGCTCCGACGGCTACGAGCAGTACTTC.

The chain employs TRBV5-1 and TRBJ2-3; 15 bases are shared with TRBD2. Germline V gene lookup returns CDR1 SGHRS and CDR2 YFSETQ. This CDR3 has 18 residues. V shed 6 bases and J 1 base; nucleotides not matched to a gene: 9. The CDR3 bases are TGCGCCAGCAAGTTCGGGACTAGCGGGAGGACAGGCACAGATACGCAGTATTTT. Protein: CASKFGTSGRTGTDTQYF.

This clone is medium-sized within its sample. The genes are TRBV7-9 and TRBJ2-1; 7 bases map to TRBD1. The V gene's germline CDR1 is SEHNR and CDR2 FQNEAQ (reference sequence). The junction had 11 bases not matched to a gene; V was cut back by 5 bases and J by 7 bases. The CDR3 covers 15 residues. The CDR3 sequence is CASSPRDSSGNEQFF. The CDR3 DNA sequence: TGTGCCAGCAGCCCCCGGGACAGTTCTGGGAATGAGCAGTTCTTC. The full variable domain, in which reference TRBV7-9 and TRBJ2-1 provide the parts outside the CDR3, is DTGVSQNPRHKITKRGQNVTFRCDPISEHNRLYWYRQTLGQGPEFLTYFQNEAQLEKSRLLSDRFSAERPKGSFSTLEIQRTEQGDSAMYLCASSPRDSSGNEQFFGPGTRLTVL.